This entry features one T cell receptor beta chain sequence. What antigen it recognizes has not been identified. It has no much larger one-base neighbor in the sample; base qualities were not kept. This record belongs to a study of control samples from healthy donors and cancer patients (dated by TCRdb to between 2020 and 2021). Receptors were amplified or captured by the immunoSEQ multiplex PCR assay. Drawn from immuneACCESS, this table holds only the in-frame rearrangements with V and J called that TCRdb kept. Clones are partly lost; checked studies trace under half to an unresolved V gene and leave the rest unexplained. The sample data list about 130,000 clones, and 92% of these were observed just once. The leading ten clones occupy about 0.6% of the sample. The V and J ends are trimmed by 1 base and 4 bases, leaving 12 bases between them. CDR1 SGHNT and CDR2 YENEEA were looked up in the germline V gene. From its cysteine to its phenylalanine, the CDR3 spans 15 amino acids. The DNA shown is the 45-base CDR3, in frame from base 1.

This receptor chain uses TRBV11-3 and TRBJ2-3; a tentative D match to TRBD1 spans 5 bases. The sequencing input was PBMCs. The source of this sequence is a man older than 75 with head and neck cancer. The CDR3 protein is CASSLGGRVPDTQYF. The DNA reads TGTGCCAGCAGCTTAGGGGGCAGGGTCCCAGATACGCAGTATTTT.